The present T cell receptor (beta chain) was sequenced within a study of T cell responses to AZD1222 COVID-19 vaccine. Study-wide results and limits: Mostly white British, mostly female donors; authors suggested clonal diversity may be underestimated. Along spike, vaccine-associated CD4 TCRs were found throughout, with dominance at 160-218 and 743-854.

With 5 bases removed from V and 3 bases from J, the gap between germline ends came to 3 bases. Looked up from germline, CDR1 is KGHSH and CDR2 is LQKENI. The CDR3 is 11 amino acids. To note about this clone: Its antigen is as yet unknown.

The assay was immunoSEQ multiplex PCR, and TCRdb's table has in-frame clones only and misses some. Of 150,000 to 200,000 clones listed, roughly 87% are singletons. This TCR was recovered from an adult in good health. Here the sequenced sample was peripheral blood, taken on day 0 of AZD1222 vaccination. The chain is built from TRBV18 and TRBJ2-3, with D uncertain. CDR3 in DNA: TGTGCCAGCTCATATACAGATACGCAGTATTTT. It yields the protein CASSYTDTQYF.